This TCR beta chain was retrieved from a study of CD8+CD57+ T cells in acquired aplastic anemia. Study-wide context: Sorted CD4+ and CD8+ cell DNA averaged around 3.3 ug.

Genomic DNA acted as the template from which TCR beta VDJ combination and CDR3 sequence profiling were carried out. TCRdb analysed the reads with MiXCR anew, one entry per CDR3 protein. Counted here are over 150,000 distinct CDR3 sequences, about 54% occurring once; the ten biggest clones make up around 12%. Flow cytometry had shown expanded CD8+CD57+ cells in the patients chosen for sequencing. Untreated patients provided the blood samples, with no therapy given before sampling. General observations from the study: Patients and controls shared 25 to 30 CD8+ CDR3 sequences, which appeared highly expressed in patients and within their immunodominant clones.

This clonotype is medium-sized in the sample. The antigen is not known. The receptor's source is a human donor with aplastic anemia. The sequenced sample was sorted CD4+, CD8+, or CD8+CD57+ T cells (not recorded which) from PBMCs.

This chain's CDR3 is CASRGGGTDTQYF. The DNA for the CDR3 is TGCGCCAGCAGGGGGGGCGGGACAGATACGCAGTATTTT. The V gene is TRBV5-1, the J gene TRBJ2-3; D is tentatively TRBD1 or TRBD2 (6 bases each). The V gene's germline CDR1 is SGHRS and CDR2 YFSETQ. The CDR3 runs 13 residues. The V end lost 5 bases, the J end lost 3 bases, and 10 bases lay between the germline ends.